These 32 T cell receptor beta chains originate from one sample sequenced in a study of blood T cell repertoires in COVID-19. This table comes from immunoSEQ multiplex PCR, and its TCRdb copy is limited to in-frame clones, with some not included. The table has under 150,000 clones, more than 80% seen once. What was sequenced was peripheral blood. All receptors come from a woman aged 55 to 70 with active COVID-19.

The chain is built from TRBV18 and TRBJ2-5, with D unresolved. CDR1 and CDR2 from the germline V gene are KGHSH and LQKENI. Trimming removed 3 bases at V and 5 bases at J, with 10 bases between. The CDR3 runs to 13 residues. CDR3 amino acids: CASSPLGFETQYF. The CDR3, as DNA: TGTGCCAGCTCACCCCTAGGTTTTGAGACCCAGTACTTC.

The rearrangement links TRBV7-3 to TRBJ2-3; D ambiguous. This CDR3 has 11 residues. Trimming removed 5 bases at V and 3 bases at J, with 3 bases between. CDR1 is SGHTA, CDR2 FQGTGA, per germline. The DNA for the CDR3 is TGTGCCAGCAGCCAGACAGATACGCAGTATTTT. Its protein product is CASSQTDTQYF.

This chain uses TRBV15 with TRBJ1-1; TRBD1 is a possible D gene (6 bases). Germline loops: CDR1 LNHNV, CDR2 YYDKDF (reference sequence). CDR3 length equals 15 residues. The V end lost 0 bases, the J end lost 11 bases, and 19 bases lay between the germline ends. The DNA for the CDR3 is TGTGCCACCAGCAGAGATATTGACCGGGGGGCGGCCGCTTTCTTT. This codes for CATSRDIDRGAAAFF.

The DNA for the CDR3 is TGTGCCAGCAGCTTAGGCAGGGGGAAAGATGGCTACACCTTC. It specifies CASSLGRGKDGYTF. This rearrangement joins TRBV11-2 to TRBJ1-2, with 7 bases that match TRBD1. CDR1 and CDR2 (germline): SGHAT, FQNNGV. Germline trimming cut 1 base from V and 6 bases from J; bases unmatched to any gene: 5. The CDR3 extends over 14 amino acids.

The chain is built from TRBV10-3 and TRBJ2-2, with a weak D call TRBD2 (7 bases). This CDR3 is 11 amino acids long. Germline V lookup: CDR1 ENHRY, CDR2 SYGVKD. Trimming removed 8 bases at V and 9 bases at J, with 10 bases between. In nucleotides, the CDR3 is TGTGCCATCCGCGGGGGCCGGGAGCTGTTTTTT. It specifies CAIRGGRELFF.

This clone has a single count. The chain couples TRBV3-1 (or the pseudogene TRBV3-2) to TRBJ2-5; D might be TRBD1 (6 bases). Germline V gives CDR1 LGHDT, CDR2 YNNKEL (reference sequence). Trimming pared 1 base from V and 2 bases from J, leaving 11 bases between. This CDR3 region has 15 residues. The CDR3 DNA reads as TGTGCCAGCAGCCAAGGGGGGACATTTCAAGAGACCCAGTACTTC. Its protein is CASSQGGTFQETQYF.

The rearrangement uses TRBV7-9 and TRBJ2-1, with 7 bases fitting TRBD2. Germline V lookup: CDR1 SEHNR, CDR2 FQNEAQ (reference sequence). Trimming took 1 base from V and 3 from J; bases not matched to a gene: 3. The CDR3 has 15 amino acids. The CDR3 region is CASSLDAGDYNEQFF. CDR3 nucleotides: TGTGCCAGCAGCTTAGACGCGGGAGACTACAATGAGCAGTTCTTC. The variable domain in full, with the rest retrieved from reference TRBV7-9 and TRBJ2-1, is DTGVSQNPRHKITKRGQNVTFRCDPISEHNRLYWYRQTLGQGPEFLTYFQNEAQLEKSRLLSDRFSAERPKGSFSTLEIQRTEQGDSAMYLCASSLDAGDYNEQFFGPGTRLTVL.

This clone has just a few counts. The rearrangement joins TRBV12-3 or TRBV12-4 to TRBJ1-2, with TRBD1 matching 8 bases. This CDR3 comprises 13 residues. Losses at the gene ends were 3 bases for V and 7 bases for J; bases not matched to a gene: 4. The CDR3, as DNA: TGTGCCAGCAGTTTCAGGGGGCGGGGTGGCTACACCTTC. The encoded protein is CASSFRGRGGYTF.

This clone was counted a single time. The chain has TRBV5-1 and TRBJ1-1; D ambiguous. The V end lost 0 bases, the J end lost 0 bases, and 9 bases lay between the germline ends. The germline V gene encodes CDR1 SGHRS and CDR2 YFSETQ. This CDR3 is 15 amino acids long. CDR3 in DNA: TGCGCCAGCAGCTTGGCTCGGGTAATGAACACTGAAGCTTTCTTT. Translated, it gives CASSLARVMNTEAFF. The full variable domain, in which reference TRBV5-1 and TRBJ1-1 provide the parts outside the CDR3, is KAGVTQTPRYLIKTRGQQVTLSCSPISGHRSVSWYQQTPGQGLQFLFEYFSETQRNKGNFPGRFSGRQFSNSRSEMNVSTLELGDSALYLCASSLARVMNTEAFFGQGTRLTVV.

The genes are TRBV6-5 and TRBJ2-7; D perhaps matches TRBD1 (7 bases). The CDR3 has 13 residues. The germline CDR1 and CDR2 sequences are MNHEY and SVGAGI. V lost 5 bases to trimming and J lost 6 bases, with 14 bases between them. The CDR3 sequence: CASSRQGGVEQYF. Written as DNA, the CDR3 is TGTGCCAGCAGTCGCCAGGGGGGTGTCGAGCAGTACTTC.

This clone was counted a few times. This chain uses TRBV19 with TRBJ1-2; 10 bases are shared with TRBD1. The J segment lost 6 bases and the V segment lost 11 bases, leaving 3 bases of the junction unmatched. This CDR3 spans 11 amino acids. The germline CDR1 and CDR2 sequences are LNHDA and SQIVND (reference sequence). The CDR3 is CASGQGNGYTF. The CDR3 bases are TGTGCCTCGGGACAGGGGAATGGCTACACCTTC.

The V and J genes are TRBV6-2 or TRBV6-3 and TRBJ2-3, with 14 bases lining up with TRBD2. J gave up 6 bases and V 4 bases, and 6 bases lay outside the gene matches. Germline V gene sequence: CDR1 MNHEY, CDR2 SVGEGT. This CDR3 has 16 amino acids. CDR3 DNA sequence: TGTGCCAGCAGTTTCGGACTAGCGGGAGGAGGGGATACGCAGTATTTT. Translation: CASSFGLAGGGDTQYF.

The rearrangement joins TRBV2 to TRBJ1-5; TRBD1 might be the D (6 bases). V was pared by 6 bases and J by 6 bases, with 15 bases between. CDR3 length: 14 amino acids. Germline-derived CDR1 and CDR2 are SNHLY and FYNNEI. This CDR3 reads CASSRRGLGQPQHF. The CDR3 DNA follows: TGTGCCAGCAGCCGCAGGGGTCTGGGTCAGCCCCAGCATTTT.

The V gene is TRBV7-3, the J gene TRBJ2-3; 10 bases are shared with TRBD2. This CDR3 region has 16 residues. Germline V gene data show CDR1 as SGHTA and CDR2 as FQGTGA. After removal of 3 bases from V and 7 bases from J, the junction contained 10 bases not matched to a gene. The CDR3 loop is CASSLASGREGNTQYF. The CDR3 DNA reads TGTGCCAGCAGCTTGGCAAGCGGGAGGGAAGGAAATACGCAGTATTTT.

A word on this clone: Mismatch with germline at one junction end may stem from a read error. This chain connects TRBV3-1 (or the pseudogene TRBV3-2) to TRBJ2-2, with 8 bases aligning to TRBD2. The V gene's germline CDR1 is LGHDT and CDR2 YNNKEL (reference sequence). This CDR3 region has 15 residues. The CDR3 sequence is CASRQAGVGTGELFF. The CDR3 bases are TGTGCCAGCAGGCAAGCGGGAGTGGGCACCGGGGAGCTGTTTTTT.

This chain links TRBV7-2 with TRBJ2-5, with D perhaps matching TRBD2 (6 bases). CDR1 is SGHTA and CDR2 is FQGNSA in the germline V gene. CDR3 length: 13 residues. Trimming left V 2 bases short and J 4 bases short, with 8 bases between. The CDR3 sequence: CASSLWRAETQYF. CDR3 bases: TGTGCCAGCAGCTTATGGAGGGCAGAGACCCAGTACTTC.

Comments on this clone: This sample includes further DNA sequences coding for the same CDR3. This sequence joins TRBV3-1 (or the pseudogene TRBV3-2) and TRBJ1-1; the D gene is possibly TRBD1 (5 bases). The CDR3 runs 13 residues. Trimming pared 1 base from V and 4 bases from J, leaving 7 bases between. CDR1 is LGHDT, CDR2 YNNKEL, per germline (reference sequence). The DNA for the CDR3 is TGTGCCAGCAGCCAAGGGACAAGCACTGAAGCTTTCTTT. Its translation is CASSQGTSTEAFF.

This clone was observed once. The sample holds other DNA sequences that translate to the same CDR3. J is TRBJ2-7 and V is TRBV7-2, with D possibly being TRBD2 (7 bases). The germline V gene encodes CDR1 SGHTA and CDR2 FQGNSA. Trimming shortened V by 6 bases and J by 4 bases, and 22 bases separated the two germline ends. The CDR3 spans 16 residues. The CDR3 sequence is CASSFGRENRVYEQYF. The CDR3 nucleotides are TGTGCCAGCAGTTTCGGGCGGGAGAACAGGGTATACGAGCAGTACTTC.

CDR3 nucleotide sequence: TGTGCCAGCAGTGGGACTAGCATTCAGGCCGGGGAGCTGTTTTTT. This codes for CASSGTSIQAGELFF. The chain carries TRBV2 and TRBJ2-2; 8 nucleotides align to TRBD2. Germline values: CDR1 SNHLY, CDR2 FYNNEI. Trimming cost V 4 bases and J 6 bases; bases outside gene matches: 7. The CDR3 loop spans 15 amino acids.

This chain connects TRBV28 to TRBJ2-3; weak D call: TRBD2 (5 bases). CDR1 and CDR2 from the germline V gene are MDHEN and SYDVKM. This CDR3 has 17 amino acids. V was cut by 1 base and J by 3 bases, with 17 bases left in between. The CDR3, as DNA: TGTGCCAGCAGTTTATCGTTCGGGGAATACGGAACAGATACGCAGTATTTT. Translated, it gives CASSLSFGEYGTDTQYF.

V and J are TRBV4-2 and TRBJ2-7; tentative D call: TRBD2 (6 bases). Trimming removed 0 bases from V and 3 bases from J, with 9 bases in between. Germline CDR1 LGHNA, CDR2 YNFKEQ. This CDR3 is built from 14 residues. The CDR3 reads CASSQDQGGYEQYF. For the CDR3, the DNA is TGTGCCAGCAGCCAAGATCAGGGAGGCTACGAGCAGTACTTC.

This chain links TRBV6-4 with TRBJ2-3, with D possibly matching TRBD2 (5 bases). Germline CDR1 MRHNA, CDR2 SNTAGT. V dropped 1 base and J dropped 2 bases, with 10 bases sitting between them. CDR3 length equals 15 residues. The CDR3 DNA reads as TGTGCCAGCAGTGACTATGGCGGGTCCACAGATACGCAGTATTTT. It encodes CASSDYGGSTDTQYF.

The rearrangement links TRBV28 to TRBJ1-3, with 7 bases fitting TRBD1. Trimming cost V 6 bases and J 4 bases; bases outside gene matches: 6. Germline CDR1 reads MDHEN; CDR2 reads SYDVKM. The CDR3 has 14 amino acids. CDR3 coding DNA: TGTGCCAGCAGGGCAGGGGGTTCAGGAAACACCATATATTTT. Its translation is CASRAGGSGNTIYF. Supplemented by reference TRBV28 and TRBJ1-3, the full variable domain reads DVKVTQSSRYLVKRTGEKVFLECVQDMDHENMFWYRQDPGLGLRLIYFSYDVKMKEKGDIPEGYSVSREKKERFSLILESASTNQTSMYLCASRAGGSGNTIYFGEGSWLTVV.

V is TRBV6-1 and J is TRBJ2-7; D is unclear. The CDR3 covers 15 residues. Trimming left V 3 bases short and J 0 bases short, with 12 bases between. CDR1 MNHNS and CDR2 SASEGT come from the germline V gene. The CDR3 loop reads CASSENRFPSYEQYF. CDR3 bases: TGTGCCAGCAGTGAGAACAGATTTCCCTCCTACGAGCAGTACTTC.

The V gene is TRBV6-2 or TRBV6-3, the J gene TRBJ1-2; 7 bases are shared with TRBD1. Germline CDR1 MNHEY, CDR2 SVGEGT. V dropped 5 bases and J dropped 8; count of bases not matched to a gene: 8. The CDR3 sequence is 13 residues long. The CDR3 reads CASSPDRVRGYTF. In DNA, the CDR3 is TGTGCCAGCAGTCCCGACAGGGTCCGGGGCTACACCTTC.

This clone was observed a handful of times. The chain couples TRBV30 to TRBJ2-7, with D possibly matching TRBD2 (6 bases). CDR3 length: 14 amino acids. Germline V gene sequence: CDR1 GTSNPN, CDR2 SVGIG (reference sequence). V lost 5 bases to trimming and J lost 8 bases, with 22 bases between them. The DNA of the CDR3 is TGTGCCTGGGGTGCCTTAGCGGACCTACGAAAGCAGTACTTC. It encodes CAWGALADLRKQYF.

V and J are TRBV10-2 and TRBJ2-5, with 8 positions matching TRBD2. With 4 bases clipped from V and 7 bases from J, the junction kept 14 bases outside the gene matches. Germline V gene sequence: CDR1 WSHSY, CDR2 SAAADI. This CDR3 comprises 16 residues. This CDR3 is CASSASGGASAGTQYF. The CDR3 DNA is TGCGCCAGCAGTGCCTCGGGGGGGGCCAGCGCTGGGACCCAGTACTTC.

The J gene is TRBJ1-1, the V gene TRBV11-1, with D maybe TRBD1 (6 bases). Germline CDR1 SGHAT, CDR2 FQDESV (reference sequence). The CDR3 runs to 14 residues. The V end was cut by 4 bases, the J end by 2 bases, with 11 bases between. CDR3 sequence reads: CASSSMDRNTEAFF. DNA for the CDR3: TGTGCCAGCAGCTCCATGGACAGAAACACTGAAGCTTTCTTT. The full variable domain, with the rest looked up from reference TRBV11-1 and TRBJ1-1, is EAEVAQSPRYKITEKSQAVAFWCDPISGHATLYWYRQILGQGPELLVQFQDESVVDDSQLPKDRFSAERLKGVDSTLKIQPAELGDSAMYLCASSSMDRNTEAFFGQGTRLTVV.

The V and J genes are TRBV19 and TRBJ2-7; TRBD2 matches at 7 bases. Germline V gene lookup returns CDR1 LNHDA and CDR2 SQIVND (reference sequence). J gave up 2 bases and V 4 bases, and 5 bases lay outside the gene matches. This CDR3 is 14 amino acids long. CDR3 in amino acids: CASSTGGIPYEQYF. In DNA, the CDR3 is TGTGCCAGTAGTACGGGGGGTATCCCCTACGAGCAGTACTTC. Looking up the rest from reference TRBV19 and TRBJ2-7 gives the full variable domain: DGGITQSPKYLFRKEGQNVTLSCEQNLNHDAMYWYRQDPGQGLRLIYYSQIVNDFQKGDIAEGYSVSREKKESFPLTVTSAQKNPTAFYLCASSTGGIPYEQYFGPGTRLTVT.

This clone was counted once. This chain joins TRBV9 and TRBJ1-3; D is unclear. V shed 4 bases and J shed 0 bases, with 17 bases lying between them. Germline V CDR1 and CDR2: SGDLS, YYNGEE. CDR3 size: 17 residues. CDR3 region: CASSPRTFRGSGNTIYF. The CDR3 DNA follows: TGTGCCAGCAGCCCTAGGACTTTCCGGGGCTCTGGAAACACCATATATTTT.

The chain uses TRBV30 and TRBJ1-5; D perhaps matches TRBD1 (5 bases). The length of the CDR3 is 17 residues. Germline-derived CDR1 and CDR2 are GTSNPN and SVGIG (reference sequence). The V end lost 3 bases, the J end lost 1 base, and 19 bases lay between the germline ends. The CDR3: CAWSPWGVKRSNQPQHF. In DNA, the CDR3 is TGTGCCTGGAGCCCTTGGGGGGTAAAAAGGAGCAATCAGCCCCAGCATTTT.

The chain carries TRBV18 and TRBJ2-3; no clear D. The germline gives CDR1 KGHSH, CDR2 LQKENI. V dropped 3 bases and J dropped 3 bases, with 19 bases sitting between them. The CDR3 has 17 amino acids. In nucleotides, the CDR3 is TGTGCCAGCTCACCCCCTGACTCAGCGCCGGTGACAGATACGCAGTATTTT. Translated, it gives CASSPPDSAPVTDTQYF.